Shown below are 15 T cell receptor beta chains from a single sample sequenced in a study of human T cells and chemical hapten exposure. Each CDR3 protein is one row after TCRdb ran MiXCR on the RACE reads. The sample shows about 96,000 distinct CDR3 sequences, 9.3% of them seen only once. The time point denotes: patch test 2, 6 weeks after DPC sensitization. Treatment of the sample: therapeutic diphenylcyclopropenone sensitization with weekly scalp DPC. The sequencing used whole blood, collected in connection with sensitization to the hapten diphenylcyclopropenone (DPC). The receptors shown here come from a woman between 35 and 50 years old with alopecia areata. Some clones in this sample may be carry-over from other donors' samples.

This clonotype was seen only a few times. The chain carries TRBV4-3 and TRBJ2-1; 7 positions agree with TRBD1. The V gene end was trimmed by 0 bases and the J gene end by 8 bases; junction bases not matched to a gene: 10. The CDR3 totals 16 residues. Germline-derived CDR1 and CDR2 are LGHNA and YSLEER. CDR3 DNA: TGCGCCAGCAGCCAAGATTTCGCGCAGGGGGTATATGAGCAGTTCTTC. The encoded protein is CASSQDFAQGVYEQFF.

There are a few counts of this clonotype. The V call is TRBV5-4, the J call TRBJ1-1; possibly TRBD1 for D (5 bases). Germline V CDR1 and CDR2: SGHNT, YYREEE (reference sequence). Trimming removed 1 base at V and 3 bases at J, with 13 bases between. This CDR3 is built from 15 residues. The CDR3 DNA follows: TGTGCCAGCAGCTTGAAGACAGACTTACACACTGAAGCTTTCTTT. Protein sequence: CASSLKTDLHTEAFF. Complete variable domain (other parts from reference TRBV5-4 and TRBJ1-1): ETGVTQSPTHLIKTRGQQVTLRCSSQSGHNTVSWYQQALGQGPQFIFQYYREEENGRGNFPPRFSGLQFPNYSSELNVNALELDDSALYLCASSLKTDLHTEAFFGQGTRLTVV.

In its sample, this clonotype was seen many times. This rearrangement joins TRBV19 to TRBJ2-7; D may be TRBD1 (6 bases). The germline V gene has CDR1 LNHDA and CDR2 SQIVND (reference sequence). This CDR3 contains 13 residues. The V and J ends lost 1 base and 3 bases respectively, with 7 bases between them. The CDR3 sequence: CASSIATGYEQYF. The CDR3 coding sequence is TGTGCCAGTAGTATAGCGACAGGCTACGAGCAGTACTTC.

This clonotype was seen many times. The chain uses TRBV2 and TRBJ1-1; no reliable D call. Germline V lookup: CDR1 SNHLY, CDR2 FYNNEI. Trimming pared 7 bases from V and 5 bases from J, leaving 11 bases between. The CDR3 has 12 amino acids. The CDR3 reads CASTFQETEAFF. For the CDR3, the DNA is TGTGCCAGCACCTTCCAGGAGACTGAAGCTTTCTTT. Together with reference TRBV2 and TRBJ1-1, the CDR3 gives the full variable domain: EPEVTQTPSHQVTQMGQEVILRCVPISNHLYFYWYRQILGQKVEFLVSFYNNEISEKSEIFDDQFSVERPDGSNFTLKIRSTKLEDSAMYFCASTFQETEAFFGQGTRLTVV.

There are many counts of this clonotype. CDR3 in amino acids: CASSFSADTQYF. The CDR3 nucleotides are TGTGCCAGCAGCTTTTCAGCAGATACGCAGTATTTT. V is TRBV7-9 and J is TRBJ2-3; D gene unclear. CDR1 and CDR2 from the germline V gene are SEHNR and FQNEAQ (reference sequence). CDR3 length: 12 residues. The V end was cut by 3 bases, the J end by 4 bases, with 5 bases between.

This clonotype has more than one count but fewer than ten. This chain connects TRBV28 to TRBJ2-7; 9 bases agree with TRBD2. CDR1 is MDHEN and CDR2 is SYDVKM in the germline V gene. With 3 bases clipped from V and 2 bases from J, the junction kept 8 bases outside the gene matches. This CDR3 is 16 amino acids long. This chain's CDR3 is CASSFPTSGGAYEQYF. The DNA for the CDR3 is TGTGCCAGCAGTTTCCCGACTAGCGGAGGAGCCTACGAGCAGTACTTC.

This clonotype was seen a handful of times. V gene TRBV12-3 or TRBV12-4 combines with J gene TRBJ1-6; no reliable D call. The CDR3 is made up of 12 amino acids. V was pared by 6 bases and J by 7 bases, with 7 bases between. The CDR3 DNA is TGTGCCAGCAGGGTCCGGAATTCACCCCTCCACTTT. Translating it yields CASRVRNSPLHF.

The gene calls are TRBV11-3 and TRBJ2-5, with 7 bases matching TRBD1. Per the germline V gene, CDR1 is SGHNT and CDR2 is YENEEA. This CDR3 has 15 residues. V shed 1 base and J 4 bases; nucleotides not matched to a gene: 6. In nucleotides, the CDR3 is TGTGCCAGCAGCTTAGGGCTACAGGGGTCAGAGACCCAGTACTTC. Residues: CASSLGLQGSETQYF. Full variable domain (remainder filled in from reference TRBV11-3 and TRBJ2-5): EAGVVQSPRYKIIEKKQPVAFWCNPISGHNTLYWYLQNLGQGPELLIRYENEEAVDDSQLPKDRFSAERLKGVDSTLKIQPAELGDSAVYLCASSLGLQGSETQYFGPGTRLLVL.

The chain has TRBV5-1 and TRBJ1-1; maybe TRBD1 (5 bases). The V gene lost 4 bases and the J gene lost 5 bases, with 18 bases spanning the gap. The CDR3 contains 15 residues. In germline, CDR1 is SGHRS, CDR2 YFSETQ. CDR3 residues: CASSAGTKSGTEAFF. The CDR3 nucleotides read TGCGCCAGCAGCGCCGGGACGAAGAGCGGGACTGAAGCTTTCTTT.

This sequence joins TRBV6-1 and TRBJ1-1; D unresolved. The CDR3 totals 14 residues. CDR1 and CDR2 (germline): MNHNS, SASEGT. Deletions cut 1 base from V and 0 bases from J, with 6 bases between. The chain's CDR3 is CASSEGNLNTEAFF. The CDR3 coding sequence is TGTGCCAGCAGTGAAGGGAACCTGAACACTGAAGCTTTCTTT.

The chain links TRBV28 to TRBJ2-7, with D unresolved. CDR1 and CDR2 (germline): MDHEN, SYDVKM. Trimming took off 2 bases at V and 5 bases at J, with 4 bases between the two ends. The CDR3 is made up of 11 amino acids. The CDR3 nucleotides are TGTGCCAGCAGTTTAACCCACGAGCAGTACTTC. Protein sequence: CASSLTHEQYF.

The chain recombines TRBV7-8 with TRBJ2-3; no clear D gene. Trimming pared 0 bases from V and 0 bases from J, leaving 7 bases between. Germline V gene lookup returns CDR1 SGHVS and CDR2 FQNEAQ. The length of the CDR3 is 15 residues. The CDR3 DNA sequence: TGTGCCAGCAGCTTAGCCGGACCAAGCACAGATACGCAGTATTTT. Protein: CASSLAGPSTDTQYF.

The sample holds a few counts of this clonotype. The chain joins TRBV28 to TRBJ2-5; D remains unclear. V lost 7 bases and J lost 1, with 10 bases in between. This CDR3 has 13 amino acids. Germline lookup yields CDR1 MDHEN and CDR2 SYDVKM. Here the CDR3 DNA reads TGTGCCAGCACACGGGCCCGCCAAGAGACCCAGTACTTC. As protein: CASTRARQETQYF.

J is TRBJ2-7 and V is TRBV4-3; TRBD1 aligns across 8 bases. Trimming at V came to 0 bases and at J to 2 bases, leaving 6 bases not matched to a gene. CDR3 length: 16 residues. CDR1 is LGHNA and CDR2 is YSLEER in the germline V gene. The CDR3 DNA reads TGCGCCAGCAGCCAAGATGCAGGGGGCGCCCCCTACGAGCAGTACTTC. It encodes CASSQDAGGAPYEQYF.

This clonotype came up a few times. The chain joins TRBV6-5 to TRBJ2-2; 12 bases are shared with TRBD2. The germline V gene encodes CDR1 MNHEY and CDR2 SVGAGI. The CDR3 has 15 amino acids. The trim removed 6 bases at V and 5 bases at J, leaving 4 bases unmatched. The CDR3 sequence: CASSSGTSGTGELFF. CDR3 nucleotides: TGTGCCAGCAGCTCCGGGACTAGCGGGACCGGGGAGCTGTTTTTT.